Listed below are T cell receptor beta chains from one sample, sequenced in a study of T cell changes during pregnancy in multiple sclerosis. Assay: immunoSEQ multiplex PCR; the TCRdb copy retains only in-frame clones and omits some. The data contain some 38,000 clones, around nine tenths of them singletons. The specimen was CD4+ T cells from peripheral blood mononuclear cells, collected in the second trimester of pregnancy. These receptors were taken from a female donor in good health, enrolled as a control in a pregnancy study. Each CDR3 is given with its conserved first and last residue. D genes are given only for firm matches. Size values are once, few and many counts, or a class for expanded clones, and some rows have none.

D	V	J	size	DNA	CDR3
NA	TRBV9	TRBJ1-6	NA	TGTGCCAGCAGCGTAGCTGAGGGTCTGGGTTCACCCCTCCACTTT	CASSVAEGLGSPLHF
TRBD1	TRBV6-5	TRBJ1-1	NA	TGTGCCAGCAGAGCGGACGACAGGGGGATCGTAGCTTTCTTT	CASRADDRGIVAFF
TRBD1	TRBV5-4	TRBJ2-3	NA	TGTGCCAGCAGCTCCGGACAGGGTAGCACAGATACGCAGTATTTT	CASSSGQGSTDTQYF
NA	TRBV10-1	TRBJ1-2	NA	TGCGCCAGCAGTGGGGGGGAAAGAGCAGCAGGCTACACCTTC	CASSGGERAAGYTF
NA	TRBV4-1	TRBJ1-3	NA	TGCGCCAGCCGGGATGTGGGAAACACCATATATTTT	CASRDVGNTIYF
NA	TRBV5-1	TRBJ2-4	NA	TGCGCCAGCAGCTTGGGGACGACAGAAAACATTCAGTACTTC	CASSLGTTENIQYF
NA	TRBV14	TRBJ1-1	few	TGTGCCAGCAGCCAAGATCCGATACCAGGGCGAGGCACTGAAGCTTTCTTT	CASSQDPIPGRGTEAFF
TRBD2	TRBV18	TRBJ2-3	NA	TGTGCCAGCTCACCGAAACTAGCGGGGGACCCATCCTCTAGCACAGATACGCAGTATTTT	CASSPKLAGDPSSSTDTQYF
NA	TRBV5-8	TRBJ1-5	NA	TGTGCCAGCAGCTTGGGCAAAAGCTGGAATCAGCCCCAGCATTTT	CASSLGKSWNQPQHF
TRBD1	TRBV5-1	TRBJ1-2	NA	TGCGCCAGCAGCTTTATGCAGGGGGGAGCTAACTATGGCTACACCTTC	CASSFMQGGANYGYTF
TRBD2	TRBV5-1	TRBJ2-1	NA	TGCGCCAGCAGCGGGACAGCGGGGGGTTACGGTGAGCAGTTCTTC	CASSGTAGGYGEQFF
TRBD2	TRBV6-6	TRBJ2-1	NA	TGTGCCAGCAGTCCTTGGGGGGGGTCCTACAATGAGCAGTTCTTC	CASSPWGGSYNEQFF
TRBD1	TRBV27	TRBJ1-6	NA	TGTGCCAGCAGCCAAAATGGGGGACAGGGAAATTCACCCCTCCACTTT	CASSQNGGQGNSPLHF
TRBD1	TRBV2	TRBJ2-6	once	TGTGCCAGCAGGAAGGACAGGGCTGGGGACAACGTCCTGACTTTC	CASRKDRAGDNVLTF
TRBD1	TRBV19	TRBJ1-1	NA	TGTGCCAGTAGTCCTTGGACAGGGACTGAAGCTTTCTTT	CASSPWTGTEAFF
NA	TRBV28	TRBJ1-2	NA	TGTGCCAGCAGTTTAACAGCCCGCTATGGCTACACCTTC	CASSLTARYGYTF
TRBD2	TRBV7-2	TRBJ2-7	NA	TGTGCCAGCAGCTTATCCCTAGCGGGGGCCACCTACGAGCAGTACTTC	CASSLSLAGATYEQYF
TRBD2	TRBV27	TRBJ2-2	NA	TGTGCCAGCAGTCTAAAACTGGGACTAGCGGGGGGGGGCGGGGAGCTGTTTTTT	CASSLKLGLAGGGGELFF